This TCR beta chain stems from a study of shared clonotypes between healthy human individuals. Data came from immunoSEQ multiplex PCR; TCRdb stores just in-frame clones and leaves some out. The sample gives fewer than 2.5 million clones, 80% to 95% of which show up once; around 0.4% is in the top ten. Germline V CDR1 and CDR2: SEHNR, FQNEAQ (reference sequence). V shed 2 bases and J shed 3 bases, with 17 bases lying between them. The CDR3 is 16 residues long. This chain links TRBV7-9 with TRBJ2-7, with D possibly TRBD1 on 5 matching bases. The source is a man younger than 30 in good health. Some clones in this sample may be carry-over from other donors' samples. The sequenced sample was naive CD4+ T cells from PBMCs. Noted subset: CD45RA+ positively selected. CDR3 bases: TGTGCCAGCAGCTTACATCCGGCAGGGTTTCGCTACGAGCAGTACTTC. Translated, it gives CASSLHPAGFRYEQYF.